This T cell receptor (beta chain) was recovered during a study of shared clonotypes between healthy human individuals. Clones were sequenced by immunoSEQ multiplex PCR, and TCRdb holds only the in-frame ones, with some missing. The sample records a few hundred thousand clones, roughly 97% being singletons. The CDR3 has 15 amino acids. Germline loops: CDR1 MNHEY, CDR2 SMNVEV (reference sequence). With V trimmed by 5 bases and J by 1 base, 4 bases remained unmatched. Sequencing used naive CD4+ T cells sorted from blood. Subset denoted: CD45RA+ positively selected. The chain carries TRBV27 and TRBJ1-3, with 8 bases that match TRBD1. This receptor was obtained from a woman in her 30s in good health. The CDR3 nucleotides are TGTGCCAGCAGTCTACAGGGGGAGTCTGGAAACACCATATATTTT. Its translation: CASSLQGESGNTIYF.